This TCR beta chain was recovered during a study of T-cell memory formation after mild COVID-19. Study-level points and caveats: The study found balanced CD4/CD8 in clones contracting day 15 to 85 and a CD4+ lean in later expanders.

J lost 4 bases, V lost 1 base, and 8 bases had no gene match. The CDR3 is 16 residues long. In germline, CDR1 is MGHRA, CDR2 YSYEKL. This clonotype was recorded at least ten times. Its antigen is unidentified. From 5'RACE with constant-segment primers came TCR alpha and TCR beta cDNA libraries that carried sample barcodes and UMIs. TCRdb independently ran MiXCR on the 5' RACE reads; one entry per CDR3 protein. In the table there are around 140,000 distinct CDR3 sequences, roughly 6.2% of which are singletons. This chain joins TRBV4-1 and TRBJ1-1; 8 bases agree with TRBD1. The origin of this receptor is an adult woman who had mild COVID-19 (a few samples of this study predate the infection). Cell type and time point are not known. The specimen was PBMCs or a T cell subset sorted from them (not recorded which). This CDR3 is CASSQAPGQGGTEAFF. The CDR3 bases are TGCGCCAGCAGCCAAGCCCCCGGACAGGGAGGCACTGAAGCTTTCTTT.